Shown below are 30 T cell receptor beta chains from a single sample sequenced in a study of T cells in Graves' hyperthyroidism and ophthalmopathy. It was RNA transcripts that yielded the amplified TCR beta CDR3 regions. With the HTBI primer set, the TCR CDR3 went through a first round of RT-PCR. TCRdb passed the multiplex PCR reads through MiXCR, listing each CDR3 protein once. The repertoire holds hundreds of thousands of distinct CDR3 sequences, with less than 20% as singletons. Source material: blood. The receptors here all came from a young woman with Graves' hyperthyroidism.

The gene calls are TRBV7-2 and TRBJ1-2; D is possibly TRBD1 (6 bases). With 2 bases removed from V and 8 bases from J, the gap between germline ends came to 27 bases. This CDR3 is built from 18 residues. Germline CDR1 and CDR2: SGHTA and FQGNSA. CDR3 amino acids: CASSLTTHPWKGGGGYTF. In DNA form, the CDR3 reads TGTGCCAGCAGCTTAACCACCCATCCGTGGAAGGGGGGAGGCGGCTACACCTTC.

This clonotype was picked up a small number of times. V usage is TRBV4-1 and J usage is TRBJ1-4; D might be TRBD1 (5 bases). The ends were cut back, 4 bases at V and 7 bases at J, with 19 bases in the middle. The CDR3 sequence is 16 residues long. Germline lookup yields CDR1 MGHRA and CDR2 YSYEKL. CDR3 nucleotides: TGCGCCAGCAGCCCCCAAGGGACCAGGGTGTCTGAAAAACTGTTTTTT. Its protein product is CASSPQGTRVSEKLFF.

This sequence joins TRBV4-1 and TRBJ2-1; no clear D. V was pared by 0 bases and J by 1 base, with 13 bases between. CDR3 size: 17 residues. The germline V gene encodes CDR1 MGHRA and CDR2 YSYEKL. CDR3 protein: CASSQDRGYLSYNEQFF. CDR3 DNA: TGCGCCAGCAGCCAAGACCGCGGTTACCTTTCCTACAATGAGCAGTTCTTC.

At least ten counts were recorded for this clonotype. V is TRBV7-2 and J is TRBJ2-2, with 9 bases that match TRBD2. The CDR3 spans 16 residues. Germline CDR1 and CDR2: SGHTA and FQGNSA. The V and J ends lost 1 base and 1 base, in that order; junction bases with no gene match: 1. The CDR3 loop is CASSLDSGGNTGELFF. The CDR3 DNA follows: TGTGCCAGCAGCTTAGATAGCGGGGGGAACACCGGGGAGCTGTTTTTT.

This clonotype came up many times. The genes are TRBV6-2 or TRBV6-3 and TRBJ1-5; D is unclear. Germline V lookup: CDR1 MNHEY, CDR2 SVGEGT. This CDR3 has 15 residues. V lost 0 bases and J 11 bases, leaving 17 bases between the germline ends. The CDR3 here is CASSYSMSATPAQHF. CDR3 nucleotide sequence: TGTGCCAGCAGTTACTCGATGTCTGCCACCCCAGCCCAGCATTTT.

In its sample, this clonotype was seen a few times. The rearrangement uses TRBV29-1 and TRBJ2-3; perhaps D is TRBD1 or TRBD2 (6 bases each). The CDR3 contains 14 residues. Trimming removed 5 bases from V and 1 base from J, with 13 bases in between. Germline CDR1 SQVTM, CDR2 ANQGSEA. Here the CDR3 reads CSVTGRGRTDTQYF. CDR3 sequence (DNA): TGCAGCGTTACAGGCCGGGGGCGCACAGATACGCAGTATTTT.

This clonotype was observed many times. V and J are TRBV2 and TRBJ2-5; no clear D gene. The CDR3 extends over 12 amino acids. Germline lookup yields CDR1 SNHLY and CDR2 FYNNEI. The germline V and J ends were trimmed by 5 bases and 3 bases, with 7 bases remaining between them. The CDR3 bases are TGTGCCAGCAGTTGGGCAGAAGAGACCCAGTACTTC. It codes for CASSWAEETQYF.

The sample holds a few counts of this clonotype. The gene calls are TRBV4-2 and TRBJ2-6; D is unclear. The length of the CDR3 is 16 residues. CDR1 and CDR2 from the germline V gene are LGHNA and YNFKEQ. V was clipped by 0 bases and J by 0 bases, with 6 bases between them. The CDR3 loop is CASSQESASGANVLTF. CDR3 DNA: TGTGCCAGCAGCCAAGAGTCAGCCTCTGGGGCCAACGTCCTGACTTTC.

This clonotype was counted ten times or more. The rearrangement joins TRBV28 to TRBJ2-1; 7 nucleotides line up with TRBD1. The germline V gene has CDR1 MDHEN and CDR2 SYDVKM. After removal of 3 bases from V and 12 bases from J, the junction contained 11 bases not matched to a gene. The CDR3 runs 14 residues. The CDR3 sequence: CASSFWDRVRPQFF. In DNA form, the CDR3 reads TGTGCCAGCAGTTTTTGGGACAGAGTCCGCCCGCAGTTCTTC.

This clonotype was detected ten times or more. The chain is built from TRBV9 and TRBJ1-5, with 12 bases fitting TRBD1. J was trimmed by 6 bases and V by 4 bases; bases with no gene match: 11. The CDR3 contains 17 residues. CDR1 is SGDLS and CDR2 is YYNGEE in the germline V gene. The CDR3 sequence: CASSPGTGGKFGQPQHF. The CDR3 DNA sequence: TGTGCCAGCAGCCCAGGGACAGGGGGCAAATTCGGTCAGCCCCAGCATTTT.

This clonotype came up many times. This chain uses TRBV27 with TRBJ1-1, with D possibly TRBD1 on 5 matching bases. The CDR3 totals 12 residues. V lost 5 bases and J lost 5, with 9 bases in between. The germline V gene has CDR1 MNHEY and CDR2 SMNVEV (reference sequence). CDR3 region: CASSPGTTEAFF. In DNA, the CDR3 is TGTGCCAGCAGTCCAGGGACTACTGAAGCTTTCTTT.

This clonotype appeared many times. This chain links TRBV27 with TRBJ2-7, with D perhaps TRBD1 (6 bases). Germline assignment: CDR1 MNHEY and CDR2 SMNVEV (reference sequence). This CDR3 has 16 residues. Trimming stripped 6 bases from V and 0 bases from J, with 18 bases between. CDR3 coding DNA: TGTGCCAGCAGCCATCCACAGGGCCACAACTCCTACGAGCAGTACTTC. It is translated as CASSHPQGHNSYEQYF.

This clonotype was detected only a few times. This CDR3 reads CASSMSVNQPQHF. DNA of the CDR3: TGTGCCAGTAGTATGAGCGTCAATCAGCCCCAGCATTTT. The J gene is TRBJ1-5, the V gene TRBV19; D not resolved. Germline assignment: CDR1 LNHDA and CDR2 SQIVND (reference sequence). Trimming took 3 bases from V and 3 from J, leaving 6 bases between them. The CDR3 sequence is 13 residues long.

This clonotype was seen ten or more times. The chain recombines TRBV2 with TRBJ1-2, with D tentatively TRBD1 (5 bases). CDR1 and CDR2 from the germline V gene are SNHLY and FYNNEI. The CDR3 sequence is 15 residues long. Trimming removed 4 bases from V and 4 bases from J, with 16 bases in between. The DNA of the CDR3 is TGTGCCAGCAGTGCTCCAGGGATGAACGGCTATGGCTACACCTTC. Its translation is CASSAPGMNGYGYTF.

CDR3 sequence reads: CSARILEIGNTIYF. Here the CDR3 DNA reads TGCAGTGCTAGAATACTCGAGATTGGAAACACCATATATTTT. This chain links TRBV20-1 with TRBJ1-3; D not certain. Germline V gives CDR1 DFQATT, CDR2 SNEGSKA (reference sequence). Between the trimmed V and J ends, which lost 2 bases and 3 bases, there was a span of 11 bases. The CDR3 is 14 residues long.

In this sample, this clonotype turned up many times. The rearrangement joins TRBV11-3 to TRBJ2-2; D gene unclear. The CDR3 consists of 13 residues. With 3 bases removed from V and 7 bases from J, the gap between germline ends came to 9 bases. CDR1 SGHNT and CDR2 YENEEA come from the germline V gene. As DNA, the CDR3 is TGTGCCAGCAGCTTGGTAGCCGGCGGGGAGCTGTTTTTT. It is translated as CASSLVAGGELFF.

The CDR3 region has the DNA TGCGCCAGCAGTGATCAGTACCAAGAGACCCAGTACTTC. As protein: CASSDQYQETQYF. The chain has TRBV10-1 and TRBJ2-5; D call uncertain. CDR1 and CDR2 from the germline V gene are WNHNN and SYGVQD (reference sequence). The ends were cut back, 3 bases at V and 0 bases at J, with 5 bases in the middle. This CDR3 comprises 13 residues.

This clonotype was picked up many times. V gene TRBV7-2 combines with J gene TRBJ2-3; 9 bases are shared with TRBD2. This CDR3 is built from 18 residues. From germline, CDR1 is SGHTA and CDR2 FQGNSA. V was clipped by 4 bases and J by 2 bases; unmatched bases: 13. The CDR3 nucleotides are TGTGCCAGCAGCTCGAGGCCCGGGCTAGCGGGGCTCACAGATACGCAGTATTTT. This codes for CASSSRPGLAGLTDTQYF.

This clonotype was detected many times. For the CDR3, the DNA is TGTGCCAGCAGCTTGGGCGCTAGCGGGGGGATATCCTACGAGCAGTACTTC. This gives the protein CASSLGASGGISYEQYF. The chain carries TRBV7-2 and TRBJ2-7, with 11 bases identical to TRBD2. Germline-derived CDR1 and CDR2 are SGHTA and FQGNSA. The CDR3 length is 17 residues. V dropped 3 bases and J dropped 1; count of bases not matched to a gene: 8.

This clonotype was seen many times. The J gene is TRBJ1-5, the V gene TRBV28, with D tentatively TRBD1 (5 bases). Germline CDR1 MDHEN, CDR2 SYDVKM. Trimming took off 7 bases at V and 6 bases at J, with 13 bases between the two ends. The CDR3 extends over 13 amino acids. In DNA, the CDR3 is TGTGCCAGCAACCCACCGGGGGGTCAGCCCCAGCATTTT. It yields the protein CASNPPGGQPQHF.

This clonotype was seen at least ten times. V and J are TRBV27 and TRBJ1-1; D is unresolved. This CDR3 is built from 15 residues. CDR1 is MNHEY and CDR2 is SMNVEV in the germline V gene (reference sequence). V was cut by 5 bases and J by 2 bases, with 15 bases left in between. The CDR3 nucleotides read TGTGCCAGCAGTCCGAGAACATACAAAAACACTGAAGCTTTCTTT. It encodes CASSPRTYKNTEAFF.

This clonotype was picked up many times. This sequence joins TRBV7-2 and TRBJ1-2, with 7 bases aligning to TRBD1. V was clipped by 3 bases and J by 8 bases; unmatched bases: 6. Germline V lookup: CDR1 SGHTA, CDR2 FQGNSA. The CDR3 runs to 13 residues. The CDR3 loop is CASSFTGAIGYTF. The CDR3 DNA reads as TGTGCCAGCAGCTTTACAGGGGCCATCGGCTACACCTTC.

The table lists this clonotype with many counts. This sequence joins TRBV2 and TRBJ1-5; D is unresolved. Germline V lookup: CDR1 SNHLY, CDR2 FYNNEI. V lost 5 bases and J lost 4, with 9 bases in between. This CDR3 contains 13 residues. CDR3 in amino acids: CASSPNINQPQHF. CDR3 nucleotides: TGTGCCAGCAGTCCGAACATAAATCAGCCCCAGCATTTT.

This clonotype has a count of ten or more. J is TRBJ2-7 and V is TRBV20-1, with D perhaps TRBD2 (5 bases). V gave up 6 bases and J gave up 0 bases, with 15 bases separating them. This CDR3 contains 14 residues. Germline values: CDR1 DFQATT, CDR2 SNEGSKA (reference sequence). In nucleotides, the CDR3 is TGCAGTGCCCCCCCCGGAGGTCGCTCCTACGAGCAGTACTTC. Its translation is CSAPPGGRSYEQYF.

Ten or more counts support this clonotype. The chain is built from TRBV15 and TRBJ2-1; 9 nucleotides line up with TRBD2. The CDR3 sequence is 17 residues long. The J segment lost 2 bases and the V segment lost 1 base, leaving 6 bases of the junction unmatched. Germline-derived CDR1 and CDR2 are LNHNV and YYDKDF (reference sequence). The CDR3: CATSRALSGSAYNEQFF. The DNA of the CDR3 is TGTGCCACCAGCAGAGCACTTAGCGGGAGTGCCTACAATGAGCAGTTCTTC.

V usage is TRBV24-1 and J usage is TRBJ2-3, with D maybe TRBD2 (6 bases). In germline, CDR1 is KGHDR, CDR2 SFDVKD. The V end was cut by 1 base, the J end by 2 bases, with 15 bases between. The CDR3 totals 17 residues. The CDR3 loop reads CATSDFGGTSVTDTQYF. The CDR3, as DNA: TGTGCCACCAGTGATTTTGGAGGGACGAGCGTCACAGATACGCAGTATTTT.

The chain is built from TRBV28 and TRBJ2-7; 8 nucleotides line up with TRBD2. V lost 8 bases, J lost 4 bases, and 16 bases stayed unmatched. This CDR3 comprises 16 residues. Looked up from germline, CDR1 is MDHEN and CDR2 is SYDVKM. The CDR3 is CASPPAAGGPLYEQYF. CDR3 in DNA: TGTGCCAGCCCCCCCGCGGCGGGAGGACCACTGTACGAGCAGTACTTC.

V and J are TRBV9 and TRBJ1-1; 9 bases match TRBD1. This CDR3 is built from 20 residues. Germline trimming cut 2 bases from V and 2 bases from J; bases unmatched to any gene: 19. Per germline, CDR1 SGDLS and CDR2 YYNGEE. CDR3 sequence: CASSVPHKGPSTGGNTEAFF. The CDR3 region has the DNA TGTGCCAGCAGCGTCCCACATAAGGGGCCCAGTACAGGGGGCAACACTGAAGCTTTCTTT.

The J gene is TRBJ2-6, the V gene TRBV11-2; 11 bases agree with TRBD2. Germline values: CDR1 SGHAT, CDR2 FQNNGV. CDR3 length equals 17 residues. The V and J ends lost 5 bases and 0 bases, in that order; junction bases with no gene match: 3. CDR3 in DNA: TGTGCCAGCAGCCTTAGCGGGGGGGGCTCTGGGGCCAACGTCCTGACTTTC. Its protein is CASSLSGGGSGANVLTF.

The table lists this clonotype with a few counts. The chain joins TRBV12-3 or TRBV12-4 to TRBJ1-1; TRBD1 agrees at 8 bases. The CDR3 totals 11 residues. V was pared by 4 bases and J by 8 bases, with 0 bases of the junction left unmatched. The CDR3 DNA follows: TGTGCCAGCAGTTGGACAGGGGAAGCTTTCTTT. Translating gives CASSWTGEAFF.